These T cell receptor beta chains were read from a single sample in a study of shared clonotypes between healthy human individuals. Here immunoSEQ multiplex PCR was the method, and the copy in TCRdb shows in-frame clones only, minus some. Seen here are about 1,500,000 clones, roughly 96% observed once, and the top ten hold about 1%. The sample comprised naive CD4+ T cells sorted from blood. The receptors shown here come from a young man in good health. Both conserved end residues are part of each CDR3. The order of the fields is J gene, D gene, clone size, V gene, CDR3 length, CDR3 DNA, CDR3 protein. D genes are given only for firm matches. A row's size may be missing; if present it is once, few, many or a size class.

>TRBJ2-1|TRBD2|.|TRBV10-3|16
TGTGCCATCAATCCATTCGGACTAGCGGGTAGCAATGAGCAGTTCTTC
CAINPFGLAGSNEQFF
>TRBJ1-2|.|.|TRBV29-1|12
TGCAGCGTTGTATCACAGTCGGGTGGCTACACCTTC
CSVVSQSGGYTF
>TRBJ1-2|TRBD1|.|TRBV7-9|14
TGTGCCAGCAGCCCCGAAGGACAGGGGGCCCGCTACACCTTC
CASSPEGQGARYTF
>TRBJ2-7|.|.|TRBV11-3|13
TGTGCCAGCAGCCCCGGGACGTCCTACGAGCAGTACTTC
CASSPGTSYEQYF
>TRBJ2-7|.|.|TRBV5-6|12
TGTGCCAGCAGCTTGCCCCTTGGAGAGCAGTACTTC
CASSLPLGEQYF
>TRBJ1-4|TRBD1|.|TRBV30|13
TGTGCCTGCAGGGGGCGGGAAAATGAAAAACTGTTTTTT
CACRGRENEKLFF
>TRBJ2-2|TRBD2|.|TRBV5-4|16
TGTGCCAGCAGCGTGAGCGGGAGGGTGAACACCGGGGAGCTGTTTTTT
CASSVSGRVNTGELFF
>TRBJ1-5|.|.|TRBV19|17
TGTGCCAGTAGTATAGTCAAGGGTTTAGGTCCCAATCAGCCCCAGCATTTT
CASSIVKGLGPNQPQHF
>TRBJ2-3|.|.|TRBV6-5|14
TGTGCCAGCAGTTATAGGAGAGACACAGATACGCAGTATTTT
CASSYRRDTDTQYF
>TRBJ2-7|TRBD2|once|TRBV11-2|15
TGTGCCAGCACCCTTGGAGGGGCGGGAGTGGAGGAGCAGTACTTC
CASTLGGAGVEEQYF
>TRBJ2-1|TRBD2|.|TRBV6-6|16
TGTGCCAGCAGTTACGCCCAGGGACTAGGGAACAATGAGCAGTTCTTC
CASSYAQGLGNNEQFF
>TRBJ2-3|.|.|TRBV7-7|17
TGTGCCAGCAGCTTCGGGTTCGAGCGGCGAATCCCACATACGCAGTATTTT
CASSFGFERRIPHTQYF
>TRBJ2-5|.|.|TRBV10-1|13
TGCGCCAGCAGTGTACTTAGGGGCGAGACCCAGTACTTC
CASSVLRGETQYF
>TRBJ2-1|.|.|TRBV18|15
TGTGCCAGCTCAGCGGACTTGAGCTCCTACAATGAGCAGTTCTTC
CASSADLSSYNEQFF
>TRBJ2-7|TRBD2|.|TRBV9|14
TGTGCCAGCAGCCGGGGACTAGGGAGCTACGAGCAGTACTTC
CASSRGLGSYEQYF
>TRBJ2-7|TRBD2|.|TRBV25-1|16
TGTGCCAGCAGTGAATCGGCGGGACTAGCGGGAGCCGAGCAGTACTTC
CASSESAGLAGAEQYF
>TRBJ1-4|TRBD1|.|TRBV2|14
TGTGCCAGCCGAACCGGGACAGGGAATGAAAAACTGTTTTTT
CASRTGTGNEKLFF
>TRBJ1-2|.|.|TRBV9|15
TGTGCCAGCAGCGTAGGGGTGGGGACGGGTTATGGCTACACCTTC
CASSVGVGTGYGYTF
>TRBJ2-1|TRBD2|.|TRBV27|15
TGTGCCAGCAGTTTGGTGGGAGGGCTCTCTTATGAGCAGTTCTTC
CASSLVGGLSYEQFF
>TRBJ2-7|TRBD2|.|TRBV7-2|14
TGTGCCAGCAGCTTAGCGGGAGGGTCGGGGGAGCAGTACTTC
CASSLAGGSGEQYF
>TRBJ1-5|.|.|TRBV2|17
TGTGCCAGCAGTGAAGCAGTGGGGGTGAGTCGCAATCAGCCCCAGCATTTT
CASSEAVGVSRNQPQHF
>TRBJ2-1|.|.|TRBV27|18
TGTGCCAGCAGTTTACCCCGATGGCGGCCCAACGGTAGCGATGAGCAGTTCTTC
CASSLPRWRPNGSDEQFF
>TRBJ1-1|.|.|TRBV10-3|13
TGTGCCATCAAACAGGAGCCGAACACTGAAGCTTTCTTT
CAIKQEPNTEAFF
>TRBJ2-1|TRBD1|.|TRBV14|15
TGTGCCAGCAGCCAACGGACAGGGTTTTACAATGAGCAGTTCTTC
CASSQRTGFYNEQFF
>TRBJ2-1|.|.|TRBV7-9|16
TGTGCCAGCAGCTTTTTACCAGCAGGCACCTACAATGAGCAGTTCTTC
CASSFLPAGTYNEQFF
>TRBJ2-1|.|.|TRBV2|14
TGTGCCAGCAGTGATAAGGTCTGGTACAATGAGCAGTTCTTC
CASSDKVWYNEQFF
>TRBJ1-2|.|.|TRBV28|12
TGTGCCAGCAGTTTGGAGGGCTATGGCTACACCTTC
CASSLEGYGYTF
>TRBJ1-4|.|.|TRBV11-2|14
TGTGCCAGCGCTTGGCGGGGGACTAATGAAAAACTGTTTTTT
CASAWRGTNEKLFF
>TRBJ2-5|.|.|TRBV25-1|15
TGTGCCAGCAGTGCCTCCACCTCCCCTCAAGAGACCCAGTACTTC
CASSASTSPQETQYF
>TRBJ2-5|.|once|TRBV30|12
TGTGCCTGGAGTGATGCGGGAGAGACCCAGTACTTC
CAWSDAGETQYF
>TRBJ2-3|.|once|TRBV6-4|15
TGTGCCAGCAGTGACTTACCCGGGCCCACAGATACGCAGTATTTT
CASSDLPGPTDTQYF
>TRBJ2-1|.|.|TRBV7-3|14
TGTGCCAGCAGCTATGAAGGACGAGGAGGTGAGCAGTTCTTC
CASSYEGRGGEQFF
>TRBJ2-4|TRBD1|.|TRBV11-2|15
TGTGCCAGCAGCTTAGGGGACAGACCCAAAAACATTCAGTACTTC
CASSLGDRPKNIQYF
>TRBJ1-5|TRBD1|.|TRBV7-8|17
TGTGCCAGCAGCGGTATACAGGGGAAAGTGACCTATCAGCCCCAGCATTTT
CASSGIQGKVTYQPQHF
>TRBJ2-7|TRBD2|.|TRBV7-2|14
TGTGCCAGCAGCTTGTACGGGAGGAGCTACGAGCAGTACTTC
CASSLYGRSYEQYF
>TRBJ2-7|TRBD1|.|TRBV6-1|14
TGTGCCAGCAGGGACAGGGGACCCAACTACGAGCAGTACTTC
CASRDRGPNYEQYF
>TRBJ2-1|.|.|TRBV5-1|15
TGCGCCAGCAGCGAAACTACTAGCTCTTACAATGAGCAGTTCTTC
CASSETTSSYNEQFF
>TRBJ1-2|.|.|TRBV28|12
TGTGCCAGCAGTTTATCCCCTTATGGCTACACCTTC
CASSLSPYGYTF
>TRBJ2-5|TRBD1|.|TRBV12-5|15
TGTGCTAGTGGCCCGGGACAGGGGAGGGGGGAGACCCAGTACTTC
CASGPGQGRGETQYF
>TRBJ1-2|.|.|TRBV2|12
TGTGCCAGCAGTCCGTTACAGAATGGCTACACCTTC
CASSPLQNGYTF
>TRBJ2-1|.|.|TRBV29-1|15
TGCAGCGTTGGTTGGGGGGCCACGGGGCCCAATGAGCAGTTCTTC
CSVGWGATGPNEQFF
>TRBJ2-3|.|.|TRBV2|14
TGTGCCAGCAGTGCTAAGACAGGCACAGATACGCAGTATTTT
CASSAKTGTDTQYF
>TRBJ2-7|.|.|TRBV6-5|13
TGTGCCAGCAGTTACGGTGGAGACTACGAGCAGTACTTC
CASSYGGDYEQYF
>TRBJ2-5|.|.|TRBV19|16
TGTGCCAGTAGTATAAGGCGAGCGGATCCCCTTCAGACCCAGTACTTC
CASSIRRADPLQTQYF
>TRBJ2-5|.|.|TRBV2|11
TGTGCCAGCAGGAGGGGAGAGACCCAGTACTTC
CASRRGETQYF
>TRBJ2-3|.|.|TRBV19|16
TGTGCCAGTAGTATCGAATGGCAGGGAGGCACAGATACGCAGTATTTT
CASSIEWQGGTDTQYF
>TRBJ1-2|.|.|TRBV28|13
TGTGCCAGCAGACCTACGGGACTCTATGGCTACACCTTC
CASRPTGLYGYTF